The 4 T cell receptor beta chains reported below all come from one sample, sequenced in a study of CD8 T cells in ankylosing spondylitis. Study-level points and caveats: For ankylosing spondylitis blood, a TCR beta motif of seven to nine highly homologous variants appeared characteristic.

Via MiXCR, TCRdb re-called the 5' RACE reads, giving one row per CDR3 protein. This table holds around 220,000 distinct CDR3 sequences, 18% found once. Their recognized antigens are unknown. Sequences were obtained from blood, either unsorted or a sorted T cell fraction (not recorded which). These receptors all come from a male donor with ankylosing spondylitis.

The chain links TRBV12-3 or TRBV12-4 to TRBJ1-3; perhaps TRBD1 as D (5 bases). CDR3 length: 13 amino acids. V dropped 1 base and J dropped 6 bases, with 7 bases sitting between them. The CDR3 reads CASSLGGENTIYF. The CDR3 DNA follows: TGTGCCAGCAGTTTAGGAGGGGAAAACACCATATATTTT.

This clonotype was counted between two and nine times. The chain links TRBV5-6 to TRBJ2-3; D remains ambiguous. CDR3 size: 14 residues. The V and J ends lost 0 bases and 1 base respectively, with 6 bases between them. Germline CDR1 reads SGHDT; CDR2 reads YYEEEE. Here the CDR3 reads CASSLDSGTDTQYF. Here the CDR3 DNA reads TGTGCCAGCAGCTTGGACAGTGGCACAGATACGCAGTATTTT.

In this sample, this clonotype turned up many times. The chain combines TRBV7-9 with TRBJ2-7; D is perhaps TRBD1 (5 bases). Deletions cut 4 bases from V and 2 bases from J, with 18 bases between. There are 16 residues in the CDR3. The germline CDR1 and CDR2 sequences are SEHNR and FQNEAQ (reference sequence). The CDR3 loop reads CASSSLLLETAYEQYF. For the CDR3, the DNA is TGTGCCAGCAGCTCCCTCCTACTTGAGACAGCCTACGAGCAGTACTTC.

The V and J genes are TRBV6-1 and TRBJ2-1; 9 bases align to TRBD2. V lost 8 bases and J lost 7; bases outside the gene matches: 12. The germline gives CDR1 MNHNS, CDR2 SASEGT. CDR3 length: 15 residues. The CDR3 region has the DNA TGTGCCAGCTCCCATGAGTTGGCGGGAGGGAATGAGCAGTTCTTC. Amino acid sequence: CASSHELAGGNEQFF.